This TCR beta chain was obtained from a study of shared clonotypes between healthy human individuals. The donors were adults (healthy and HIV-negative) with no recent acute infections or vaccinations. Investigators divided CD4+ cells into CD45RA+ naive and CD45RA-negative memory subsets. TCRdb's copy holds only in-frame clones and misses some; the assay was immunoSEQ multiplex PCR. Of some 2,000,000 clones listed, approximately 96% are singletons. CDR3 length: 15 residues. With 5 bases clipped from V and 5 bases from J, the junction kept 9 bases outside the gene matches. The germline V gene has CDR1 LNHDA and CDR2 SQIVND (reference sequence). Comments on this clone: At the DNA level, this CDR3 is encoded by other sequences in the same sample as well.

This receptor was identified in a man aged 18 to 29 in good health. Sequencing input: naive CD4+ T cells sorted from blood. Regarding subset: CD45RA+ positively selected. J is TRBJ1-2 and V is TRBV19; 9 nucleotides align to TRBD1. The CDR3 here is CASSSPGQGSYGYTF. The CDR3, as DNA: TGTGCCAGTAGTTCACCGGGACAGGGATCGTATGGCTACACCTTC.